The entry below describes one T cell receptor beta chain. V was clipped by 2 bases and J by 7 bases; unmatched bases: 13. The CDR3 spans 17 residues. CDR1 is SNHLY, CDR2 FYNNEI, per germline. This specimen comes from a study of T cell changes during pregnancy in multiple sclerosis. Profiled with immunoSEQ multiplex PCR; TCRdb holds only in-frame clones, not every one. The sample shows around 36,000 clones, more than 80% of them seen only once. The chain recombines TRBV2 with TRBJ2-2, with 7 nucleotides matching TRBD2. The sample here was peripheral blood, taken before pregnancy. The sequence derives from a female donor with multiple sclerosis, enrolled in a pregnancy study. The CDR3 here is CASSELPSAGVSGELFF. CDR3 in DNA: TGTGCCAGCAGTGAATTGCCTAGCGCGGGAGTCAGCGGGGAGCTGTTTTTT.